This T cell receptor (beta chain) was retrieved from a study of blood T cell repertoires in COVID-19 (dated by TCRdb to the early 2020s). For context, the study as a whole: The collaborator samples originated in the United States, Italy and Spain and spanned the acute and convalescent phases of COVID-19. The material from the prospective study consisted of cDNA or gDNA derived from T cells, B-cell-depleted T cells, or PBMCs. Subjects who had been exposed to COVID-19, were actively infected with it, or had recovered from it provided the deeply sampled blood TCRbeta repertoires that made up the dataset. The repertoires were released in a freely available public database intended as a resource for research on the immune response to SARS-CoV-2. Samples were obtained from the ongoing ImmuneRACE study (first 160 participants) and from approximately 1,200 subjects provided by 6 global collaborators. Sample metadata almost always included a de-identified subject ID, COVID-19 status, age in years and sex. Where available, HLA class I and class II types were obtained from metadata supplied by the sample provider rather than from assay-based typing. Overall study results and their limits: How much clinical and demographic metadata was included differed by source and by participant, and the metadata was provided uncurated.

TCRbeta CDR3 regions were amplified from genomic DNA by means of the immunoSEQ Assay, a bias-controlled multiplex PCR. In the paper's pipeline: The number of nucleated cells in each sample was estimated from the amplification of reference gene primers within the assay. To quantify the absolute abundance of each unique TCRbeta CDR3 rearrangement, sequence reads were collapsed and filtered. Productive Simpson clonality was computed per sample as the square root of Simpson's diversity index over productive rearrangements. As stored in TCRdb, this immuneACCESS dataset retains in-frame rearrangements with V and J assigned. A fraction of the clones does not appear; measured against another copy, unresolved V genes explain less than half of the discrepancy, and the remainder lacks a known reason. V and J calls and clone size follow that table, whereas D and trimming were derived from the DNA. This sample gives around 160,000 clones in total; 80% to 90% of them show up just once. The ten largest clones represent approximately 8% of the sample.

For this clone: Its binding antigen is unknown. No qualities accompany the bases; no much larger clone lies one base away.

One collaborating source in Seattle enrolled patients while the patients were actively infected and followed the patients over time throughout the course of disease. Each collaborating institution followed its own protocols to collect whole blood in K2EDTA tubes. Collaborator samples were shipped for TCRbeta analysis as frozen whole blood, isolated PBMCs, or DNA extracted from either sample type. The source is a woman in her sixties with COVID-19, enrolled during active disease. Material for sequencing was peripheral blood.

This receptor has the CDR3 CASSYPDSLAKNIQYF. The bases read TGCGCCAGCAGCTACCCCGACAGCCTAGCCAAAAACATTCAGTACTTC. Recombination linked TRBV5-1 to TRBJ2-4; perhaps TRBD1 is the D gene, with 5 bases matching. Reading from cysteine to phenylalanine, the CDR3 counts 16 amino acids. The sequence is cut down to CDR3 DNA, 48 bases in frame from base 1. V loses 3 bases, J loses 0 bases, and the germline ends lie 13 bases apart. The germline V gene provides CDR1 SGHRS and CDR2 YFSETQ.